Shown below are 9 T cell receptor beta chains from a single sample sequenced in a study of OX40 agonist ivuxolimab in advanced cancers. Profiled with immunoSEQ multiplex PCR; TCRdb holds only in-frame clones, not every one. The data show 65,000 to 70,000 clones, with roughly 87% seen just once and about 2.5% held by the top ten. This specimen was CD4+ or CD8+ T cells sorted from blood, taken in a trial of the OX40 agonist ivuxolimab. The receptors derive from an adult with an advanced solid tumor such as melanoma, head and neck, liver or kidney cancer.

The chain uses TRBV7-2 and TRBJ1-4; 10 nucleotides match TRBD1. The CDR3 runs to 14 residues. CDR1 is SGHTA, CDR2 FQGNSA, per germline. V lost 7 bases and J lost 7; bases outside the gene matches: 6. CDR3 DNA sequence: TGTGCCAGCACCCCGGACAGGGGGAGTGAAAAACTGTTTTTT. Amino acids: CASTPDRGSEKLFF.

The V gene is TRBV11-2, the J gene TRBJ2-7, with 10 nucleotides matching TRBD1. The germline V gene has CDR1 SGHAT and CDR2 FQNNGV. V gave up 1 base and J gave up 1 base; unmatched junction bases: 1. This CDR3 region has 15 residues. The CDR3 DNA reads TGTGCCAGCAGCTTAGGACAGGGGGCTTCCTACGAGCAGTACTTC. This codes for CASSLGQGASYEQYF.

The rearrangement uses TRBV27 and TRBJ2-7, with D hard to call. CDR1 MNHEY and CDR2 SMNVEV come from the germline V gene (reference sequence). This CDR3 region has 13 residues. Deletions cut 2 bases from V and 7 bases from J, with 12 bases between. CDR3 nucleotide sequence: TGTGCCAGCAGTTTAGTAGTAGCTCGAGAGCAGTACTTC. Its protein is CASSLVVAREQYF.

The rearrangement uses TRBV30 and TRBJ1-1; perhaps TRBD1 as D (5 bases). Trimming pared 4 bases from V and 11 bases from J, leaving 14 bases between. This CDR3 contains 11 residues. The germline gives CDR1 GTSNPN, CDR2 SVGIG (reference sequence). The CDR3 bases are TGTGCCTGGACCGCGGTGGGGGTGGCTTTCTTT. Translating gives CAWTAVGVAFF.

V gene TRBV5-1 combines with J gene TRBJ2-7, with 7 bases that match TRBD1. Germline assignment: CDR1 SGHRS and CDR2 YFSETQ. V shed 4 bases, J shed 6 bases, and the junction held 7 bases outside the gene matches. The CDR3 runs to 13 residues. CDR3 bases: TGCGCCAGCAGCGCGGAGACAGGGCGCGAGCAGTACTTC. Translating it yields CASSAETGREQYF.

The rearrangement joins TRBV4-2 to TRBJ2-7; D ambiguous. This CDR3 spans 17 amino acids. Germline CDR1 and CDR2: LGHNA and YNFKEQ. Trimming stripped 2 bases from V and 6 bases from J, with 23 bases between. The CDR3 sequence is CASSQSPLGQEDGEQYF. The DNA for the CDR3 is TGTGCCAGCAGCCAAAGCCCCCTTGGGCAAGAAGACGGCGAGCAGTACTTC.

V and J are TRBV28 and TRBJ1-1, with no clear D. Trimming stripped 4 bases from V and 7 bases from J, with 10 bases between. This CDR3 is 12 amino acids long. The germline V gene encodes CDR1 MDHEN and CDR2 SYDVKM. The CDR3 protein is CASSSIQFEAFF. Here the CDR3 DNA reads TGTGCCAGCAGTTCCATACAGTTTGAAGCTTTCTTT.

This chain connects TRBV11-2 to TRBJ2-1, with D maybe TRBD1 (5 bases). Looked up from germline, CDR1 is SGHAT and CDR2 is FQNNGV. The CDR3 totals 13 residues. V dropped 1 base and J dropped 9 bases, with 10 bases sitting between them. CDR3 nucleotides: TGTGCCAGCAGCTTAGGGGGCAGGGTTGAGCAGTTCTTC. Its protein is CASSLGGRVEQFF. Together with reference TRBV11-2 and TRBJ2-1, the CDR3 gives the full variable domain: EAGVAQSPRYKIIEKRQSVAFWCNPISGHATLYWYQQILGQGPKLLIQFQNNGVVDDSQLPKDRFSAERLKGVDSTLKIQPAKLEDSAVYLCASSLGGRVEQFFGPGTRLTVL.

The chain couples TRBV28 to TRBJ1-5; D remains unclear. This CDR3 spans 15 amino acids. The germline V and J ends were trimmed by 6 bases and 6 bases, with 18 bases remaining between them. CDR1 MDHEN and CDR2 SYDVKM come from the germline V gene. In DNA, the CDR3 is TGTGCCAGCAGGGAGGGCCAATGGGAAGGTCAGCCCCAGCATTTT. It specifies CASREGQWEGQPQHF. Drawing the rest from reference TRBV28 and TRBJ1-5, the complete variable domain is DVKVTQSSRYLVKRTGEKVFLECVQDMDHENMFWYRQDPGLGLRLIYFSYDVKMKEKGDIPEGYSVSREKKERFSLILESASTNQTSMYLCASREGQWEGQPQHFGDGTRLSIL.